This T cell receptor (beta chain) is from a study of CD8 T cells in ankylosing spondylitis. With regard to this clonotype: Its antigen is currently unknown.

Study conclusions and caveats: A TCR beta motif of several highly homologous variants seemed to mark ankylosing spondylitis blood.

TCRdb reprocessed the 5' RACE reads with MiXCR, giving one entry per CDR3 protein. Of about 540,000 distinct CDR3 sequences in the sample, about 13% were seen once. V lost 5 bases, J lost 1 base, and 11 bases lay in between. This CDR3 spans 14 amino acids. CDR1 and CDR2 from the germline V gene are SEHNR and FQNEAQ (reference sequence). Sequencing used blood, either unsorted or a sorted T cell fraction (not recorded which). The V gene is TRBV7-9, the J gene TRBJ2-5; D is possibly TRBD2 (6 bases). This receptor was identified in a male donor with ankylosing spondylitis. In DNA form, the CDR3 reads TGTGCCAGCAGCGTTAGCGGCCTCCAAGAGACCCAGTACTTC. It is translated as CASSVSGLQETQYF.